Presented here are 16 T cell receptor beta chains from one specimen sequenced in a study of blood T cell repertoires in COVID-19. The method was immunoSEQ multiplex PCR; TCRdb's version includes in-frame clones alone and lacks a portion of them. Here the sample spans some 240,000 clones, roughly 80% being singletons. Sequencing used peripheral blood. Receptor source: a woman aged 55-75 years with active or convalescent COVID-19.

Here the CDR3 reads CAISELNRGGRETQYF. The CDR3 DNA reads as TGTGCCATCAGTGAGCTGAATCGGGGAGGAAGGGAGACCCAGTACTTC. The rearrangement links TRBV10-3 to TRBJ2-5; possible D gene TRBD2, 6 bases. The CDR3 length is 16 residues. Germline-derived CDR1 and CDR2 are ENHRY and SYGVKD. The V gene lost 2 bases and the J gene lost 5 bases, with 18 bases spanning the gap.

V is TRBV6-5 and J is TRBJ2-7; 10 bases line up with TRBD1. Trimming cost V 6 bases and J 3 bases; bases outside gene matches: 8. There are 15 residues in the CDR3. Germline V CDR1 and CDR2: MNHEY, SVGAGI. The DNA of the CDR3 is TGTGCCAGCAGCCGTGCCGGGACAGGGGTCTACGAGCAGTACTTC. Encoded protein: CASSRAGTGVYEQYF.

Concerning this clone itself: Given a much more abundant clone one base away, this may be a read error. This rearrangement joins TRBV7-8 to TRBJ1-1; D possibly corresponds to TRBD1 (5 bases). The CDR3 loop spans 14 amino acids. Between the trimmed V and J ends, which lost 3 bases and 1 base, there was a span of 9 bases. Germline lookup yields CDR1 SGHVS and CDR2 FQNEAQ. As DNA, the CDR3 is TGTGCCAGCAGCTTCACGGGGGGGAACACTGAAGCTTTCTTT. Amino acids: CASSFTGGNTEAFF.

V is TRBV25-1 and J is TRBJ2-3; D is ambiguous. The ends were cut back, 1 base at V and 2 bases at J, with 13 bases in the middle. Germline CDR1 MGHDK, CDR2 SYGVNS. The CDR3 sequence is 16 residues long. CDR3 sequence reads: CASSEFPHGSTDTQYF. CDR3 bases: TGTGCCAGCAGTGAATTCCCGCACGGGTCCACAGATACGCAGTATTTT. The whole variable domain, remainder taken from reference TRBV25-1 and TRBJ2-3, is EADIYQTPRYLVIGTGKKITLECSQTMGHDKMYWYQQDPGMELHLIHYSYGVNSTEKGDLSSESTVSRIRTEHFPLTLESARPSHTSQYLCASSEFPHGSTDTQYFGPGTRLTVL.

This clone appeared once. The chain joins TRBV5-6 to TRBJ1-4; 8 bases agree with TRBD1. The CDR3 is 15 residues long. The germline gives CDR1 SGHDT, CDR2 YYEEEE. J was trimmed by 3 bases and V by 1 base; bases with no gene match: 2. The CDR3 loop reads CASSLRTGSNEKLFF. DNA for the CDR3: TGTGCCAGCAGCTTGCGGACAGGGTCTAATGAAAAACTGTTTTTT.

This clone was detected only a few times. At one end the junction does not follow the germline gene, possibly because of a read error. This chain uses TRBV3-1 (or the pseudogene TRBV3-2) with TRBJ1-2, with a weak D call TRBD1 (6 bases). The CDR3 is 14 residues long. Germline CDR1 reads LGHDT; CDR2 reads YNNKEL (reference sequence). The chain's CDR3 is CASSQPQGAYGLAF. For the CDR3, the DNA is TGTGCCAGCAGCCAGCCACAGGGCGCTTATGGCTTGGCCTTC.

The CDR3 coding sequence is TGTGCCAGCAGCCCAGGGGCGCTCTTTAATGAAAAACTGTTTTTT. Its translation: CASSPGALFNEKLFF. This chain joins TRBV7-8 and TRBJ1-4, with a possible D match to TRBD1 (6 bases). V lost 5 bases and J 4 bases, leaving 14 bases between the germline ends. CDR3 length: 15 amino acids. Germline CDR1 is SGHVS and CDR2 is FQNEAQ.

The table lists this clone with a few counts. The chain has TRBV11-2 and TRBJ1-1; the match to TRBD1 covers 7 bases. The V gene's germline CDR1 is SGHAT and CDR2 FQNNGV. CDR3 size: 16 residues. V was pared by 2 bases and J by 7 bases, with 13 bases of the junction left unmatched. Written as DNA, the CDR3 is TGTGCCAGCAGCTTATTTCTCTCCGGGACAGAGCTTGAAGCTTTCTTT. Protein sequence: CASSLFLSGTELEAFF.

V gene TRBV30 combines with J gene TRBJ2-3; TRBD2 matches at 10 bases. The CDR3 covers 15 residues. The J segment lost 2 bases and the V segment lost 2 bases, leaving 4 bases of the junction unmatched. Germline values: CDR1 GTSNPN, CDR2 SVGIG (reference sequence). CDR3 in amino acids: CAWSWSGGATDTQYF. The CDR3 DNA reads TGTGCCTGGAGTTGGAGCGGGGGGGCCACAGATACGCAGTATTTT.

CDR3 nucleotides: TGTGCCAGCAGTCGGGACAGACCGAACACTGAAGCTTTCTTT. Its translation: CASSRDRPNTEAFF. The chain combines TRBV2 with TRBJ1-1, with 7 bases fitting TRBD1. CDR1 and CDR2 (germline): SNHLY, FYNNEI. V shed 5 bases and J 1 base; nucleotides not matched to a gene: 4. The CDR3 extends over 14 amino acids.

This clone was seen a single time. The chain recombines TRBV28 with TRBJ1-2, with D possibly TRBD1 on 5 matching bases. Germline CDR1 reads MDHEN; CDR2 reads SYDVKM. CDR3 size: 14 residues. The V end lost 6 bases, the J end lost 7 bases, and 18 bases lay between the germline ends. CDR3 bases: TGTGCCAGCAGCGAAAACCTAGGGGAAACTGGCTACACCTTC. Encoded protein: CASSENLGETGYTF.

The chain uses TRBV14 and TRBJ2-5; weak D call: TRBD2 (6 bases). The germline V and J ends were trimmed by 5 bases and 2 bases, with 9 bases remaining between them. Germline CDR1 reads SGHDN; CDR2 reads FVKESK. The CDR3 covers 13 residues. The CDR3 nucleotides are TGTGCCAGCAGCGGGACTCTTCAAGAGACCCAGTACTTC. Translation gives CASSGTLQETQYF.

The rearrangement links TRBV3-1 (or the pseudogene TRBV3-2) to TRBJ1-6, with a weak D call TRBD1 (5 bases). Germline CDR1 LGHDT, CDR2 YNNKEL (reference sequence). The V and J ends lost 3 bases and 4 bases respectively, with 7 bases between them. The CDR3 extends over 14 amino acids. The CDR3 region is CASSQTDYNSPLHF. CDR3 coding DNA: TGTGCCAGCAGCCAGACAGATTATAATTCACCCCTCCACTTT.

The table lists this clone with a count of one. The chain is built from TRBV7-9 and TRBJ1-1; D might be TRBD1 (5 bases). CDR1 SEHNR and CDR2 FQNEAQ come from the germline V gene (reference sequence). Trimming stripped 0 bases from V and 5 bases from J, with 10 bases between. This CDR3 contains 14 residues. CDR3 protein: CASSLARGGTEAFF. The CDR3 DNA reads TGTGCCAGCAGCTTAGCGCGGGGCGGAACTGAAGCTTTCTTT.

This chain links TRBV30 with TRBJ1-4, with 9 bases matching TRBD1. Unmatched junction bases numbered 4, after V lost 5 bases and J lost 0 bases. The CDR3 runs to 15 residues. Looked up from germline, CDR1 is GTSNPN and CDR2 is SVGIG (reference sequence). The CDR3 loop is CAWSGQGATNEKLFF. Here the CDR3 DNA reads TGTGCCTGGTCGGGACAGGGTGCAACTAATGAAAAACTGTTTTTT. Using reference TRBV30 and TRBJ1-4 for the parts outside the CDR3, the full variable domain is SQTIHQWPATLVQPVGSPLSLECTVEGTSNPNLYWYRQAAGRGLQLLFYSVGIGQISSEVPQNLSASRPQDRQFILSSKKLLLSDSGFYLCAWSGQGATNEKLFFGSGTQLSVL.

In its sample, this clone was seen once. This chain uses TRBV13 with TRBJ2-1, with 9 bases fitting TRBD2. V trimming: 1 base; J trimming: 2 bases; junction bases outside the gene matches: 21. Germline V lookup: CDR1 PRHDT, CDR2 FYEKMQ (reference sequence). The CDR3 is 22 residues long. CDR3 sequence reads: CASSLEGILAVSGGTAYNEQFF. The CDR3 coding sequence is TGTGCCAGCAGCTTAGAGGGTATCCTTGCTGTTAGCGGGGGCACCGCCTACAATGAGCAGTTCTTC. Full variable domain (remainder filled in from reference TRBV13 and TRBJ2-1): AAGVIQSPRHLIKEKRETATLKCYPIPRHDTVYWYQQGPGQDPQFLISFYEKMQSDKGSIPDRFSAQQFSDYHSELNMSSLELGDSALYFCASSLEGILAVSGGTAYNEQFFGPGTRLTVL.